This TCR beta chain originates from a study of shared clonotypes between healthy human individuals. Study-level background: The cohort comprised a couple of women and a few men. Their ages spanned 18 to 49 years.

Trimming left V 0 bases short and J 7 bases short, with 8 bases between. Germline V lookup: CDR1 SGHRS, CDR2 YFSETQ. CDR3 length equals 12 residues. As concerns this clone: Its matching antigen is unknown.

Findings of the study overall: The represented genetic and exposure-history diversity was limited by the small number of donors.

The deep-level immunoSEQ assay was used. Data came from immunoSEQ multiplex PCR; TCRdb stores just in-frame clones and leaves some out. The sample shows about 510,000 clones, over 60% of them seen only once. The healthy adult donors were HIV-negative and reported no recent acute infections or vaccinations. Sequenced: PBMCs. The clonotype originates from a woman aged 40 to 50 in good health. Some clones in this sample may be carry-over from other donors' samples. V gene TRBV5-1 combines with J gene TRBJ2-7; no firm D call. The CDR3 sequence is CASSLGQREQYF. The CDR3 region has the DNA TGCGCCAGCAGCTTGGGCCAAAGGGAGCAGTACTTC.